This TCR beta chain comes out of a study of cytotoxic CD8 clonotypes in ibrutinib-treated CLL. Study overall: Within the patient group, about ten were relapsed/refractory and some 16 treatment-naive, and around 17 were IGHV unmutated. Study-level results: Baseline levels of clonality went above those of age-matched healthy donors and moved with circulating CD8+ T-cell counts.

Cryopreserved PBMCs provided about 2 micrograms of genomic DNA for the TCR beta libraries. Points on this clone: Its antigen remains unknown.

Trimming stripped 7 bases from V and 4 bases from J, with 20 bases between. CDR1 is SGHNT and CDR2 is YYREEE in the germline V gene (reference sequence). The CDR3 covers 15 residues. Clones were read by immunoSEQ multiplex PCR, and TCRdb kept only the in-frame ones, dropping some. The sample includes about 50,000 clones, roughly 63% seen only once; the top ten take about 29%. The sequence was collected from a human donor with chronic lymphocytic leukemia. Sequencing used PBMCs, obtained after 24 months of ibrutinib treatment. The V and J genes are TRBV5-4 and TRBJ1-1; tentatively, D is TRBD1 (6 bases). CDR3 amino acids: CASLGGPVGGTEAFF. The CDR3 nucleotides are TGTGCCAGCCTTGGGGGGCCGGTCGGCGGCACTGAAGCTTTCTTT.